Listed below are T cell receptor beta chains from one sample, sequenced in a study of a mutant IDH1 vaccine in newly diagnosed glioma. Assay: immunoSEQ multiplex PCR; the TCRdb copy retains only in-frame clones and omits some. Found here are roughly 120,000 clones, around 80% of them singletons; the top ten hold 4.5% to 7%. These receptors lack a known antigen. The material was PBMCs, obtained from a glioma patient whose treatment included an IDH1 peptide vaccine. The origin of the receptors is a middle-aged man with glioma. Each CDR3 is given with its conserved first and last residue. D genes are given only for firm matches. Not every row has a clone size; where given, it reads once, few, many or a size class.

D	size	V	J	length	CDR3	DNA
NA	NA	TRBV18	TRBJ1-1	13	CASSRVRDGEAFF	TGTGCCAGCTCACGGGTTAGGGACGGGGAAGCTTTCTTT
TRBD2	NA	TRBV7-8	TRBJ2-7	14	CASSRTRRDYEQYF	TGTGCCAGCAGCAGGACTAGAAGGGATTACGAGCAGTACTTC
TRBD1	NA	TRBV28	TRBJ2-7	13	CASSSPDRGEQYF	TGTGCCAGCAGTTCACCGGACAGGGGCGAGCAGTACTTC
NA	NA	TRBV6-1	TRBJ2-5	14	CASRAWIPRVVQYF	TGTGCCAGCAGGGCGTGGATTCCGAGGGTGGTCCAGTACTTC
TRBD2	NA	TRBV5-1	TRBJ2-1	15	CASSASGTNHNEQFF	TGCGCCAGCAGCGCGTCCGGGACTAACCACAATGAGCAGTTCTTC
NA	NA	TRBV7-2	TRBJ1-1	13	CASSSQMNTEAFF	TGTGCCAGCAGCAGCCAAATGAACACTGAAGCTTTCTTT
NA	NA	TRBV7-2	TRBJ1-2	14	CASRPMVGAGGYTF	TGTGCCAGCAGGCCGATGGTGGGGGCGGGTGGCTACACCTTC
TRBD1	NA	TRBV7-2	TRBJ2-7	13	CASRRTGSYEQYF	TGTGCCAGCAGGAGGACAGGGTCCTACGAGCAGTACTTC
NA	NA	TRBV4-3	TRBJ2-3	17	CASSQDGKRKRTDTQYF	TGCGCCAGCAGCCAAGATGGGAAACGGAAACGCACAGATACGCAGTATTTT
TRBD1	NA	TRBV2	TRBJ1-5	12	CASGTGPVLQHF	TGTGCCAGCGGGACAGGGCCTGTCCTCCAGCATTTT
NA	NA	TRBV18	TRBJ1-3	15	CASSLPGSSGNTIYF	TGTGCCAGCTCACTCCCGGGGAGCTCTGGAAACACCATATATTTT
NA	NA	TRBV7-9	TRBJ1-5	17	CASSQEPWGYGNQPQHF	TGCGCCAGCAGCCAAGAACCATGGGGTTACGGCAATCAGCCCCAGCATTTT
NA	NA	TRBV6-1	TRBJ2-3	16	CASSELAMIVTDTQYF	TGTGCCAGCAGTGAACTAGCGATGATAGTTACAGATACGCAGTATTTT
NA	once	TRBV2	TRBJ2-1	15	CASSVELGLNNEQFF	TGTGCCAGCAGTGTTGAACTAGGGCTTAACAATGAGCAGTTCTTC
NA	NA	TRBV7-5	TRBJ2-6	19	CARSHTPDRGDSGANVLTF	TGTGCCAGAAGCCATACCCCCGACAGGGGAGACTCTGGGGCCAACGTCCTGACTTTC
NA	few	TRBV5-1	TRBJ1-4	15	CASSLGQGEQEKLFF	TGCGCCAGCAGCTTGGGTCAGGGAGAGCAGGAAAAACTGTTTTTT
NA	once	TRBV19	TRBJ2-3	16	CASSLSGQLSISAQYF	TGTGCCAGTAGTCTGTCCGGACAGCTGTCGATCTCCGCGCAGTATTTT
NA	NA	TRBV6-6	TRBJ1-2	13	CASSYSGGRLYTF	TGTGCCAGCAGTTACTCGGGGGGACGGCTCTACACCTTC
NA	few	TRBV10-3	TRBJ1-1	12	CAIRTANTEAFF	TGTGCCATCAGGACAGCGAACACTGAAGCTTTCTTT
NA	NA	TRBV28	TRBJ2-4	15	CASSFRGSAKNIQYF	TGTGCCAGCAGTTTTAGGGGCTCCGCCAAAAACATTCAGTACTTC
NA	few	TRBV9	TRBJ2-3	14	CASSVEQRTDTQYF	TGTGCCAGCAGCGTCGAGCAGCGCACAGATACGCAGTATTTT
NA	NA	TRBV2	TRBJ1-4	13	CASSEAGVEKLFF	TGTGCCAGCAGTGAAGCAGGGGTAGAAAAACTGTTTTTT
NA	NA	TRBV6-6	TRBJ1-2	13	CASKGGMVYGYTF	TGTGCCAGCAAGGGGGGAATGGTCTATGGCTACACCTTC
TRBD2	NA	TRBV4-1	TRBJ2-4	20	CASSHLFPPGLAGPEGIQYF	TGCGCCAGCAGCCATCTCTTCCCCCCGGGACTAGCGGGGCCCGAGGGCATTCAGTACTTC
NA	NA	TRBV19	TRBJ1-1	12	CASSIGGPEAFF	TGTGCCAGTAGTATAGGAGGGCCTGAAGCTTTCTTT
NA	NA	TRBV18	TRBJ2-7	13	CASSPQEVGEQYF	TGTGCCAGCTCGCCACAGGAGGTGGGCGAGCAGTACTTC
NA	NA	TRBV29-1	TRBJ2-6	15	CSVVGGSSGANVLTF	TGCAGCGTTGTTGGCGGAAGCTCTGGGGCCAACGTCCTGACTTTC
TRBD2	NA	TRBV19	TRBJ2-1	14	CASSSGTSNNEQFF	TGTGCCAGTAGTTCCGGGACTAGCAACAATGAGCAGTTCTTC
NA	NA	TRBV10-3	TRBJ2-5	18	CATRVGTIGLASLETQYF	TGTGCCACCAGGGTGGGGACGATCGGTCTAGCTTCACTAGAGACCCAGTACTTC
TRBD2	NA	TRBV7-2	TRBJ2-7	13	CASSLVGGYEQYF	TGTGCCAGCAGCTTAGTCGGGGGGTACGAGCAGTACTTC
NA	NA	TRBV12-5	TRBJ1-5	16	CASGSFQRAVSQPQHF	TGTGCTAGTGGTTCGTTTCAGCGGGCGGTCAGTCAGCCCCAGCATTTT
NA	NA	TRBV5-1	TRBJ2-3	12	CASRFNTDTQYF	TGCGCCAGCCGCTTTAACACAGATACGCAGTATTTT
TRBD2	NA	TRBV7-8	TRBJ2-7	15	CASSSSPAGGYEQYF	TGTGCCAGCAGCTCCTCCCCAGCGGGAGGCTACGAGCAGTACTTC
NA	NA	TRBV10-3	TRBJ2-3	12	CAITQGGDTQYF	TGTGCCATAACTCAGGGGGGAGATACGCAGTATTTT
NA	NA	TRBV7-9	TRBJ1-1	15	CASSLAGTANTEAFF	TGTGCCAGCAGCTTAGCCGGCACAGCGAACACTGAAGCTTTCTTT
TRBD1	NA	TRBV7-8	TRBJ2-1	17	CASSAKPTGGTYNEQFF	TGTGCCAGCAGCGCTAAGCCGACAGGGGGAACCTACAATGAGCAGTTCTTC